This entry lists 17 T cell receptor beta chains sequenced from one sample in a study of T cells in narcolepsy. Clones were read by immunoSEQ multiplex PCR, and TCRdb kept only the in-frame ones, dropping some. The profile covers 25,000 to 35,000 clones, with about four fifths appearing a single time and roughly 2.5% taken by the ten largest. The sample was CD45RA- memory CD4+ T cells from PBMCs. All receptors come from a human donor with narcolepsy.

The chain employs TRBV9 and TRBJ1-6; no clear D gene. V lost 0 bases, J lost 7 bases, and 11 bases lay in between. This CDR3 has 15 residues. CDR1 and CDR2 (germline): SGDLS, YYNGEE. CDR3: CASSVEAKRNSPLHF. The CDR3 DNA reads as TGTGCCAGCAGCGTAGAGGCAAAAAGGAATTCACCCCTCCACTTT. Looking up the rest from reference TRBV9 and TRBJ1-6 gives the full variable domain: DSGVTQTPKHLITATGQRVTLRCSPRSGDLSVYWYQQSLDQGLQFLIQYYNGEERAKGNILERFSAQQFPDLHSELNLSSLELGDSALYFCASSVEAKRNSPLHFGNGTRLTVT.

The rearrangement uses TRBV18 and TRBJ2-1; TRBD1 matches 7 bases. Germline V lookup: CDR1 KGHSH, CDR2 LQKENI. With 3 bases clipped from V and 7 bases from J, the junction kept 9 bases outside the gene matches. This CDR3 is built from 15 residues. Here the CDR3 DNA reads TGTGCCAGCTCACCGCAGACAGGGTTGGGAAATGAGCAGTTCTTC. This sequence encodes CASSPQTGLGNEQFF.

The rearrangement links TRBV6-5 to TRBJ2-1, with TRBD2 matching 7 bases. The CDR3 is made up of 15 amino acids. Germline V lookup: CDR1 MNHEY, CDR2 SVGAGI. V was pared by 8 bases and J by 5 bases, with 12 bases of the junction left unmatched. The CDR3 protein is CASRRDGGEHNEQFF. The CDR3 DNA reads as TGTGCCAGCCGGCGTGATGGGGGGGAACACAATGAGCAGTTCTTC.

The chain joins TRBV19 to TRBJ2-1; 9 bases agree with TRBD2. The CDR3 spans 16 residues. V lost 4 bases, J lost 9 bases, and 13 bases stayed unmatched. Germline CDR1 and CDR2: LNHDA and SQIVND (reference sequence). CDR3 region: CASSTPRAGGPGEQFF. The CDR3, as DNA: TGTGCCAGTAGTACCCCTCGGGCGGGGGGGCCGGGTGAGCAGTTCTTC.

This clone was observed once. This chain connects TRBV5-8 to TRBJ1-2; TRBD1 aligns across 7 bases. V gave up 4 bases and J gave up 8 bases; unmatched junction bases: 17. The CDR3 extends over 16 amino acids. Germline V gene data show CDR1 as SGHTS and CDR2 as YDEGEE. The CDR3 region is CASSRDAGTAIAGYTF. For the CDR3, the DNA is TGTGCCAGCAGCCGCGATGCGGGGACAGCAATTGCGGGCTACACCTTC.

This clone came up a few times. V and J are TRBV15 and TRBJ1-1, with D uncertain. Germline V gives CDR1 LNHNV, CDR2 YYDKDF (reference sequence). This CDR3 contains 13 residues. Trimming took off 6 bases at V and 1 base at J, with 9 bases between the two ends. CDR3 sequence reads: CATSTGRNTEAFF. The CDR3 region has the DNA TGTGCCACCAGTACGGGGAGGAACACTGAAGCTTTCTTT.

The chain has TRBV2 and TRBJ2-7; D possibly corresponds to TRBD1 (6 bases). Germline assignment: CDR1 SNHLY and CDR2 FYNNEI. V gave up 5 bases and J gave up 9 bases, with 14 bases separating them. This CDR3 comprises 12 residues. The CDR3: CASSRDTPGQYF. CDR3 coding DNA: TGTGCCAGCAGTCGGGACACGCCCGGGCAGTACTTC.

This rearrangement joins TRBV6-5 to TRBJ1-1; TRBD1 matches 11 bases. The germline gives CDR1 MNHEY, CDR2 SVGAGI. This CDR3 is 14 amino acids long. V lost 5 bases, J lost 4 bases, and 3 bases stayed unmatched. CDR3 in amino acids: CASSVGTGGTEAFF. The CDR3 nucleotides are TGTGCCAGCAGTGTAGGGACAGGGGGCACTGAAGCTTTCTTT.

The chain joins TRBV7-9 to TRBJ2-5; possibly TRBD2 for D (6 bases). The J call is in doubt because the DNA end fits TRBJ2-7 better. CDR3 length: 14 amino acids. Germline CDR1 and CDR2: SEHNR and FQNEAQ (reference sequence). This chain's CDR3 is CASSGTASSYEQYF. The CDR3 bases are TGTGCCAGCAGCGGGACTGCGAGCTCCTACGAGCAGTACTTC.

This rearrangement joins TRBV14 to TRBJ2-2; no clear D. V lost 0 bases to trimming and J lost 4 bases, with 6 bases between them. Germline V CDR1 and CDR2: SGHDN, FVKESK. The length of the CDR3 is 14 residues. CDR3: CASSQDLGTGELFF. In DNA, the CDR3 is TGTGCCAGCAGCCAAGATCTGGGCACCGGGGAGCTGTTTTTT.

The rearrangement uses TRBV5-8 and TRBJ2-1, with D maybe TRBD1 (5 bases). V lost 1 base and J lost 7, with 21 bases in between. The CDR3 runs 17 residues. Germline V lookup: CDR1 SGHTS, CDR2 YDEGEE. The CDR3 coding sequence is TGTGCCAGCAGCTTGAGTTATGGTGCTAGGGGTGCGAATGAGCAGTTCTTC. Amino acid sequence: CASSLSYGARGANEQFF. Filled out from reference TRBV5-8 and TRBJ2-1, the complete variable domain reads EAGVTQSPTHLIKTRGQQATLRCSPISGHTSVYWYQQALGLGLQFLLWYDEGEERNRGNFPPRFSGRQFPNYSSELNVNALELEDSALYLCASSLSYGARGANEQFFGPGTRLTVL.

V gene TRBV2 combines with J gene TRBJ2-1; 14 bases align to TRBD2. This CDR3 has 15 amino acids. Germline V gene sequence: CDR1 SNHLY, CDR2 FYNNEI. After removal of 9 bases from V and 11 bases from J, the junction contained 12 bases not matched to a gene. CDR3 sequence: CASSTTTSGGAKQFF. As DNA, the CDR3 is TGTGCCAGTTCAACCACGACTAGCGGGGGGGCAAAGCAGTTCTTC. Full variable domain (remainder filled in from reference TRBV2 and TRBJ2-1): EPEVTQTPSHQVTQMGQEVILRCVPISNHLYFYWYRQILGQKVEFLVSFYNNEISEKSEIFDDQFSVERPDGSNFTLKIRSTKLEDSAMYFCASSTTTSGGAKQFFGPGTRLTVL.

The chain joins TRBV5-1 to TRBJ2-3, with TRBD2 matching over 10 bases. This CDR3 contains 18 residues. Looked up from germline, CDR1 is SGHRS and CDR2 is YFSETQ. Germline trimming cut 0 bases from V and 4 bases from J; bases unmatched to any gene: 11. The CDR3 nucleotides are TGCGCCAGCAGCTTGGATGCTAGCGGGGGCCATCCGGCAGATACGCAGTATTTT. Protein sequence: CASSLDASGGHPADTQYF.

The chain combines TRBV7-9 with TRBJ2-1; D gene unclear. The length of the CDR3 is 13 residues. The germline V and J ends were trimmed by 4 bases and 9 bases, with 13 bases remaining between them. The V gene's germline CDR1 is SEHNR and CDR2 FQNEAQ (reference sequence). The CDR3 nucleotides read TGTGCCAGCAGCTCGACACGGGCTGGTGAGCAGTTCTTC. Translation: CASSSTRAGEQFF.

V and J are TRBV10-3 and TRBJ2-1; 8 bases match TRBD2. After removal of 6 bases from V and 8 bases from J, the junction contained 3 bases not matched to a gene. Germline V gives CDR1 ENHRY, CDR2 SYGVKD. The CDR3 sequence is 12 residues long. The CDR3 is CAISGRGDEQFF. DNA for the CDR3: TGTGCCATCAGCGGGAGGGGGGATGAGCAGTTCTTC.

There are a few counts of this clone. Other DNA variants within this sample encode the same CDR3. V gene TRBV6-6 combines with J gene TRBJ2-7; D gene uncertain. This CDR3 is built from 8 residues. Per germline, CDR1 MNHNY and CDR2 SVGAGI (reference sequence). Trimming left V 11 bases short and J 9 bases short, with 8 bases between. Here the CDR3 DNA reads TGTGCCCCCCCGTGGCAGTACTTC. It encodes CAPPWQYF.

The chain links TRBV7-2 to TRBJ1-2; tentatively, D is TRBD1 (5 bases). The CDR3 sequence is 14 residues long. Germline CDR1 is SGHTA and CDR2 is FQGNSA. Between the trimmed V and J ends, which lost 5 bases and 4 bases, there was a span of 14 bases. CDR3 nucleotide sequence: TGTGCCAGCAGCGGGGCGGGTAAGAGCTATGGCTACACCTTC. Its protein product is CASSGAGKSYGYTF. The full variable domain, with the rest looked up from reference TRBV7-2 and TRBJ1-2, is GAGVSQSPSNKVTEKGKDVELRCDPISGHTALYWYRQSLGQGLEFLIYFQGNSAPDKSGLPSDRFSAERTGGSVSTLTIQRTQQEDSAVYLCASSGAGKSYGYTFGSGTRLTVV.